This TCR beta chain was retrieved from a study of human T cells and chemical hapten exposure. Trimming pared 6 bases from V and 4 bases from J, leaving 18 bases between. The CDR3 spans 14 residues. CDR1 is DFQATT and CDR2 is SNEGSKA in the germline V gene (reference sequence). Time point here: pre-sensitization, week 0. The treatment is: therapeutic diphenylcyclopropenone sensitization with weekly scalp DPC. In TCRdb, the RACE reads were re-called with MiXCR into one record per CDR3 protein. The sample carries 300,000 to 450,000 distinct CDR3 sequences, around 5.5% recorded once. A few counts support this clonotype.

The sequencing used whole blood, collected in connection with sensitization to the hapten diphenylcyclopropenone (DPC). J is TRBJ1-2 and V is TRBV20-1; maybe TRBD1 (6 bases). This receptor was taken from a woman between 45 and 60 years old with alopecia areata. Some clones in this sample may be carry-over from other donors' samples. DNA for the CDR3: TGCAGTGCACCCCTCCTGGGGGGGCCCTATGGCTACACCTTC. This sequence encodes CSAPLLGGPYGYTF.